A single sample is the source of the 16 T cell receptor beta chains below, sequenced in a study of post-analysis software for immune sequencing data. Their specific antigens are unknown. Notes on the study in general: Five TRBV segments occurring more often in patients than controls included TRBV5-6, TRBV5-1 and TRBV20-1.

Unique molecular identifiers featured in each of the TCR beta cDNA libraries. TCRdb ran MiXCR on the PCR reads and lists one entry per CDR3 protein. The data hold 500,000 to 600,000 distinct CDR3 sequences, with around 47% observed a single time. The source material was blood. These receptors originate from a girl aged 10 to 17 with multiple sclerosis.

This rearrangement joins TRBV5-1 to TRBJ2-7; D gene uncertain. V was cut by 0 bases and J by 0 bases, with 4 bases left in between. CDR1 and CDR2 from the germline V gene are SGHRS and YFSETQ. The CDR3 runs 13 residues. CDR3 loop: CASSLAHSYEQYF. The CDR3 DNA reads TGCGCCAGCAGCTTGGCTCACTCCTACGAGCAGTACTTC.

V is TRBV6-2 or TRBV6-3 and J is TRBJ1-5; D gene ambiguous. Germline loops: CDR1 MNHEY, CDR2 SVGEGT. The CDR3 consists of 14 residues. V was pared by 4 bases and J by 6 bases, with 13 bases between. CDR3 DNA sequence: TGTGCCAGCAGTTCAGGCATTGGGCGTCAGCCCCAGCATTTT. Translated, it gives CASSSGIGRQPQHF.

This chain links TRBV3-1 with TRBJ1-2; perhaps TRBD1 as D (5 bases). The CDR3 has 15 residues. Germline V gives CDR1 LGHDT, CDR2 YNNKEL (reference sequence). V dropped 2 bases and J dropped 4 bases, with 14 bases sitting between them. CDR3 nucleotide sequence: TGTGCCAGCAGCCAAAGGACCGGGACCCTCTATGGCTACACCTTC. This translates into CASSQRTGTLYGYTF.

This clonotype was seen only a few times. V is TRBV3-1 and J is TRBJ2-7, with D perhaps TRBD1 (5 bases). V gave up 3 bases and J gave up 2 bases, with 11 bases separating them. This CDR3 has 14 residues. The germline V gene has CDR1 LGHDT and CDR2 YNNKEL (reference sequence). The CDR3 DNA follows: TGTGCCAGCAGCCATGCAGGCAGGGCCTACGAGCAGTACTTC. This gives the protein CASSHAGRAYEQYF.

This clonotype turned up a few times. The gene calls are TRBV2 and TRBJ1-2, with no clear D. Germline V lookup: CDR1 SNHLY, CDR2 FYNNEI. Trimming took off 9 bases at V and 6 bases at J, with 14 bases between the two ends. The CDR3 totals 12 residues. The CDR3 DNA reads as TGTGCCAGAGCGGACGCCGGGGATGGCTACACCTTC. This codes for CARADAGDGYTF.

This clonotype occurred a few times. The CDR3 DNA reads TGTGCCAGCAGTTTAGTATCGGCGAAAGAAGGGCAGTACTTC. Encoded protein: CASSLVSAKEGQYF. This chain links TRBV12-3 or TRBV12-4 with TRBJ2-7, with D uncertain. The germline V and J ends were trimmed by 1 base and 9 bases, with 16 bases remaining between them. CDR3 length equals 14 residues.

The gene calls are TRBV10-3 and TRBJ2-1, with D unresolved. CDR1 and CDR2 (germline): ENHRY, SYGVKD. V dropped 4 bases and J dropped 4 bases, with 8 bases sitting between them. This CDR3 contains 13 residues. CDR3 loop: CAISADWYNEQFF. Here the CDR3 DNA reads TGTGCCATCAGTGCAGACTGGTACAATGAGCAGTTCTTC.

This clonotype has only a few counts. The V and J genes are TRBV20-1 and TRBJ1-2, with D tentatively TRBD1 (6 bases). Germline V gene sequence: CDR1 DFQATT, CDR2 SNEGSKA (reference sequence). The CDR3 spans 9 residues. Trimming pared 8 bases from V and 8 bases from J, leaving 9 bases between. In nucleotides, the CDR3 is TGCAGTCCGAGGGGGGGCTACACCTTC. This sequence encodes CSPRGGYTF.

The chain combines TRBV6-5 with TRBJ2-4; D is possibly TRBD1 (6 bases). The CDR3 runs 15 residues. Trimming took 4 bases from V and 7 from J, leaving 17 bases between them. Germline V gene lookup returns CDR1 MNHEY and CDR2 SVGAGI. CDR3 sequence: CASSSPRDMKNIQYF. For the CDR3, the DNA is TGTGCCAGCAGTTCCCCCCGGGACATGAAGAACATTCAGTACTTC.

The rearrangement joins TRBV19 to TRBJ1-2; 9 bases agree with TRBD1. The CDR3 is 14 residues long. Per germline, CDR1 LNHDA and CDR2 SQIVND (reference sequence). J lost 8 bases, V lost 5 bases, and 9 bases had no gene match. The CDR3 region has the DNA TGTGCCAGTAGTCTCCGGGACAGGGCGGACGGCTACACCTTC. Encoded protein: CASSLRDRADGYTF.

This rearrangement joins TRBV12-3 or TRBV12-4 to TRBJ2-1; weak D call: TRBD2 (6 bases). There are 14 residues in the CDR3. Trimming cost V 7 bases and J 3 bases, with 13 bases left between them. The CDR3 DNA sequence: TGTGCCAGCATACTAGCCGGGAACTACAATGAGCAGTTCTTC. Its protein product is CASILAGNYNEQFF.

The gene calls are TRBV4-1 and TRBJ2-3; 8 bases map to TRBD2. The CDR3 is made up of 17 amino acids. V gave up 1 base and J gave up 2 bases; unmatched junction bases: 8. Germline V gene data show CDR1 as MGHRA and CDR2 as YSYEKL. The chain's CDR3 is CASSQGPAGADTDTQYF. CDR3 nucleotide sequence: TGCGCCAGCAGCCAAGGTCCAGCGGGGGCTGACACAGATACGCAGTATTTT.

This clonotype was seen more than once but under ten times. The gene calls are TRBV12-3 or TRBV12-4 and TRBJ1-6; no definite D call. V lost 2 bases, J lost 13 bases, and 9 bases lay in between. The CDR3 has 12 residues. The DNA for the CDR3 is TGTGCCAGCAGTTTATGGCCAAAGCCCCTCCACTTT. Its protein product is CASSLWPKPLHF.

This clonotype was seen a handful of times. The V call is TRBV7-9, the J call TRBJ2-5; D possibly corresponds to TRBD1 (6 bases). Per the germline V gene, CDR1 is SEHNR and CDR2 is FQNEAQ (reference sequence). The CDR3 has 13 residues. With 7 bases removed from V and 3 bases from J, the gap between germline ends came to 12 bases. In DNA form, the CDR3 reads TGTGCCAGCATCCGGGACACTAAAGAGACCCAGTACTTC. Its translation is CASIRDTKETQYF.

The rearrangement uses TRBV12-3 or TRBV12-4 and TRBJ1-2; possible D gene TRBD1, 6 bases. There are 14 residues in the CDR3. Trimming took off 9 bases at V and 6 bases at J, with 20 bases between the two ends. This CDR3 is CASTLRHRVDGYTF. DNA for the CDR3: TGTGCCAGTACTCTCCGACACAGGGTTGATGGCTACACCTTC.

The chain employs TRBV7-9 and TRBJ2-4; D not certain. Trimming shortened V by 5 bases and J by 6 bases, and 17 bases separated the two germline ends. Looked up from germline, CDR1 is SEHNR and CDR2 is FQNEAQ (reference sequence). The CDR3 consists of 15 residues. The CDR3 sequence: CASSPSPSDGNIQYF. In DNA form, the CDR3 reads TGTGCCAGCAGCCCTTCCCCATCGGACGGAAACATTCAGTACTTC.